The entry below gives a single T cell receptor (beta chain) sequence along with its context. Trimming removed 5 bases from V and 2 bases from J, with 9 bases in between. The germline V gene encodes CDR1 KGHSH and CDR2 LQKENI. The CDR3 is made up of 13 amino acids. The data derive from a study of blood T cell repertoires in COVID-19. Study-level background: Some COVID-19 samples were acute and others convalescent; all came from the United States, Italy and Spain. PBMCs, B-cell-depleted T cells, or T cells were the source of the cDNA or gDNA that made up the material.

The table came from immunoSEQ multiplex PCR; TCRdb's copy has only in-frame clones and leaves some out. The table includes around 210,000 clones, about 82% detected once. Sequencing was performed on peripheral blood. The source of this sequence is a man aged 50-60 years with COVID-19, enrolled during active disease. V usage is TRBV18 and J usage is TRBJ1-1; D is undetermined. The DNA for the CDR3 is TGTGCCAGCTCAAAAACAGATAACACTGAAGCTTTCTTT. Its protein is CASSKTDNTEAFF.